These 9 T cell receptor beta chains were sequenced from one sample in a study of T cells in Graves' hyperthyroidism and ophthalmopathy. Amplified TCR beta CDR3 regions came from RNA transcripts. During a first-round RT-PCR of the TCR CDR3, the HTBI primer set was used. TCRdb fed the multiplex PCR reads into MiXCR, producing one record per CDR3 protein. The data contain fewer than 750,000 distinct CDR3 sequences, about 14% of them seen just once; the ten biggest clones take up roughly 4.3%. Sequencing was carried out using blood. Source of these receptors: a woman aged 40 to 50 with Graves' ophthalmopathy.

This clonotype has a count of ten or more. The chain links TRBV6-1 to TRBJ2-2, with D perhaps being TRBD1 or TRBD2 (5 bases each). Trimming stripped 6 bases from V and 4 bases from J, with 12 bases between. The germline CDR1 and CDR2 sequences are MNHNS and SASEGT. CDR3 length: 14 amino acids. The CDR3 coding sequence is TGTGCCAGCAGCGCAGCGAGGGGCACCGGGGAGCTGTTTTTT. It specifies CASSAARGTGELFF.

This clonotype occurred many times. The DNA for the CDR3 is TGTGCCAGCAGCCAAGAACAGGATTCACCCCTCCACTTT. Amino acids: CASSQEQDSPLHF. J is TRBJ1-6 and V is TRBV4-2; D is perhaps TRBD1 (5 bases). Germline V gene data show CDR1 as LGHNA and CDR2 as YNFKEQ. This CDR3 comprises 13 residues. The germline V and J ends were trimmed by 0 bases and 8 bases, with 5 bases remaining between them.

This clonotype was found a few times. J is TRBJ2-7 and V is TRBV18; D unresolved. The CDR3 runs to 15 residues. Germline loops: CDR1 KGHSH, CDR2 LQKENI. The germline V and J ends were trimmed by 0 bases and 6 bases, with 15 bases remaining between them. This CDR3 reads CASSPPALVDGEQYF. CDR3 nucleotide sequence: TGTGCCAGCTCACCACCCGCGTTGGTAGACGGCGAGCAGTACTTC.

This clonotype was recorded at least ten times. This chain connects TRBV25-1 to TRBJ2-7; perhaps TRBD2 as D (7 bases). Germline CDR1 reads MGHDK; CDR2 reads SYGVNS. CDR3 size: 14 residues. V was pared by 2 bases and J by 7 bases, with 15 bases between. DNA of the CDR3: TGTGCCAGCAGTGAAGGGAGGGGGTCGGGGGAGCAGTACTTC. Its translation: CASSEGRGSGEQYF.

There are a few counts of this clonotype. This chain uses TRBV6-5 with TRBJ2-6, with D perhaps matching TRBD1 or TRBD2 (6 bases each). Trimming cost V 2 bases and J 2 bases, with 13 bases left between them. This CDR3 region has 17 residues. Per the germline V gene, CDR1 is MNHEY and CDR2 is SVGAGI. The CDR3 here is CASSYGSGGPGANVLTF. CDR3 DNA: TGTGCCAGCAGTTACGGTTCCGGGGGCCCTGGGGCCAACGTCCTGACTTTC.

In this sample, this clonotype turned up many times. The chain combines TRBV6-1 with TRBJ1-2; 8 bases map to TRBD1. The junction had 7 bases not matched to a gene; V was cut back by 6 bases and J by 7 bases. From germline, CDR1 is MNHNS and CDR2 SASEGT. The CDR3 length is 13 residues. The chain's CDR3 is CASSPGQAVGYTF. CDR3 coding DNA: TGTGCCAGCAGCCCGGGACAGGCGGTTGGCTACACCTTC.

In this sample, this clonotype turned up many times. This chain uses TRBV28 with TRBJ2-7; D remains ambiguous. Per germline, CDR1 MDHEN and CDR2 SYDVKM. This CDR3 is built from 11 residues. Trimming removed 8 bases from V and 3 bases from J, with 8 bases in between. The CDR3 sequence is CASGDFYEQYF. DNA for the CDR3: TGTGCCAGCGGGGATTTCTACGAGCAGTACTTC.

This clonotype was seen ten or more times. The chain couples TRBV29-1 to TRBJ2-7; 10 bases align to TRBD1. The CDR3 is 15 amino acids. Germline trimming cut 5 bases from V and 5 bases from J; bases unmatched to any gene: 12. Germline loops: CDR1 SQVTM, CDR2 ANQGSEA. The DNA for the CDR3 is TGCAGCGTTATGGGCCGGGACAGGGGTGTCAACGAGCAGTACTTC. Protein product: CSVMGRDRGVNEQYF.

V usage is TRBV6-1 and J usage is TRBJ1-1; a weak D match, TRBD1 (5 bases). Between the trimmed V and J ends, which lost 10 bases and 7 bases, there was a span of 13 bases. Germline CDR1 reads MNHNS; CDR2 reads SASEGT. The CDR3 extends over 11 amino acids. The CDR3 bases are TGTGCCACCCGCCGGGGCGGTGAAGCTTTCTTT. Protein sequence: CATRRGGEAFF.